Listed below are T cell receptor beta chains from one sample, sequenced in a study of T cell changes during pregnancy in multiple sclerosis. Produced via immunoSEQ multiplex PCR; TCRdb's table is partial and in-frame only. The sample yields about 87,000 clones, roughly 93% seen once. The source was peripheral blood, collected in the third trimester of pregnancy. The receptor set was obtained from a female donor in good health, enrolled as a control in a pregnancy study. CDR3s include the opening cysteine and the closing phenylalanine or tryptophan. The D gene is left open where the match is weak. The size field is filled for only some rows; it gives once, few, many or a size class.

CDR3: CASSASGPQHF
DNA: TGTGCCAGCAGTGCCTCGGGGCCCCAGCATTTT
D: -
size: -
V: TRBV6-6
J: TRBJ1-5

CDR3: CASSLMGQANTEAFF
DNA: TGTGCCAGCAGCTTAATGGGACAGGCGAACACTGAAGCTTTCTTT
D: TRBD1
size: -
V: TRBV7-9
J: TRBJ1-1

CDR3: CASSLAPGTVTSGRAYEQYF
DNA: TGTGCCAGCAGCTTAGCCCCTGGGACAGTGACTAGCGGGAGGGCCTACGAGCAGTACTTC
D: TRBD2
size: -
V: TRBV7-2
J: TRBJ2-7

CDR3: CASVDSYNEQFF
DNA: TGTGCCAGCGTCGACAGCTACAATGAGCAGTTCTTC
D: -
size: once
V: TRBV5-5
J: TRBJ2-1

CDR3: CASRNTGAGGYTF
DNA: TGTGCCAGCAGGAATACAGGGGCGGGGGGCTACACCTTC
D: TRBD1
size: -
V: TRBV27
J: TRBJ1-2

CDR3: CASSLALDRGAYTF
DNA: TGTGCCAGCAGCTTAGCGCTGGACAGGGGAGCCTACACCTTC
D: TRBD1
size: -
V: TRBV7-8
J: TRBJ1-2

CDR3: CASSPFTEAFF
DNA: TGTGCCAGCAGTCCCTTTACTGAAGCTTTCTTT
D: -
size: -
V: TRBV2
J: TRBJ1-1

CDR3: CASSLDNPYEQYF
DNA: TGCGCCAGCAGCTTGGACAACCCTTACGAGCAGTACTTC
D: -
size: -
V: TRBV5-1
J: TRBJ2-7

CDR3: CASSFQGSNQPQHF
DNA: TGTGCCAGCAGTTTCCAGGGTTCTAATCAGCCCCAGCATTTT
D: -
size: -
V: TRBV27
J: TRBJ1-5

CDR3: CASSGNGGSYEQYF
DNA: TGTGCCAGCAGTGGTAACGGCGGATCCTACGAGCAGTACTTC
D: -
size: -
V: TRBV6-1
J: TRBJ2-7